The 18 T cell receptor beta chains presented below share a single source sample, sequenced in a study of patients and donors after allogeneic stem cell transplantation (dated by TCRdb to 2019 to 2021). Library generation was performed with RT-PCR. Sequencing took place on a NextSeq 550. TCRdb's own reprocessing of the public reads used fastp at Q25 and MiXCR and kept productive beta chains. Each entry merges the rows of one CDR3 protein and shows their most common DNA and genes. This sample is represented by some 200,000 distinct CDR3 sequences; around two fifths of them were singletons. The ten largest make up about 35% of the sample. The sequencing input was blood, either unsorted or a sorted T cell fraction (not recorded which). The receptors originated from a human donor who was either an allogeneic HSCT recipient or a stem cell or donor lymphocyte infusion donor (not recorded which). It is not recorded whose cells these are; they may come from a transplant donor.

At least ten counts were recorded for this clonotype. This chain joins TRBV20-1 and TRBJ1-2; a possible D gene is TRBD1 (6 bases). The germline gives CDR1 DFQATT, CDR2 SNEGSKA (reference sequence). The CDR3 is 14 amino acids. Deletions cut 8 bases from V and 1 base from J, with 17 bases between. The CDR3 protein is CSYREEGDNYGYTF. In nucleotides, the CDR3 is TGCAGTTACCGGGAGGAGGGGGATAACTATGGCTACACCTTC.

The sample holds one count of this clonotype. The V and J genes are TRBV16 and TRBJ1-1; TRBD1 is a possible D gene (5 bases). Germline CDR1 reads KGHSY; CDR2 reads FQNENV. The CDR3 has 18 amino acids. Trimming shortened V by 3 bases and J by 3 bases, and 23 bases separated the two germline ends. The chain's CDR3 is CASSHQPEVLGVDTEAFF. DNA for the CDR3: TGTGCCAGCAGCCATCAACCCGAGGTTCTGGGGGTTGACACTGAAGCTTTCTTT.

This sequence joins TRBV3-1 and TRBJ2-6; tentative D call: TRBD1 (7 bases). Trimming shortened V by 1 base and J by 4 bases, and 11 bases separated the two germline ends. Germline loops: CDR1 LGHDT, CDR2 YNNKEL (reference sequence). This CDR3 spans 16 amino acids. CDR3 protein: CASSQGQGLGANVLTF. As DNA, the CDR3 is TGTGCCAGCAGCCAAGGACAGGGACTCGGGGCCAACGTCCTGACTTTC.

The chain is built from TRBV7-3 and TRBJ1-3, with D possibly matching TRBD1 (5 bases). The length of the CDR3 is 14 residues. Per the germline V gene, CDR1 is SGHTA and CDR2 is FQGTGA. The germline V and J ends were trimmed by 4 bases and 1 base, with 8 bases remaining between them. The CDR3, as DNA: TGTGCCAGCAGCTATCAGGGATCTGGAAACACCATATATTTT. Translated: CASSYQGSGNTIYF.

The chain combines TRBV4-2 with TRBJ1-5; D may be TRBD1 (5 bases). This CDR3 is built from 16 residues. Trimming removed 4 bases at V and 0 bases at J, with 13 bases between. Germline V gene lookup returns CDR1 LGHNA and CDR2 YNFKEQ. The DNA for the CDR3 is TGTGCCAGCAGCCGATCCGGGACTAATAGCAATCAGCCCCAGCATTTT. Translated: CASSRSGTNSNQPQHF.

J is TRBJ1-5 and V is TRBV12-3 or TRBV12-4; perhaps TRBD1 as D (5 bases). The CDR3 loop spans 15 amino acids. Trimming shortened V by 4 bases and J by 1 base, and 11 bases separated the two germline ends. Here the CDR3 reads CASSYFGGSNQPQHF. DNA for the CDR3: TGTGCCAGCAGTTACTTTGGGGGAAGCAATCAGCCCCAGCATTTT.

This clonotype was recorded many times. This chain uses TRBV6-2 or TRBV6-3 with TRBJ1-2; D not resolved. Trimming shortened V by 7 bases and J by 10 bases, and 16 bases separated the two germline ends. Germline CDR1 MNHEY, CDR2 SVGEGT. This CDR3 comprises 12 residues. The CDR3 region is CASNNGISDYTF. DNA for the CDR3: TGTGCCAGCAACAACGGGATCTCTGACTACACCTTC.

This clonotype was found a few times. The V call is TRBV7-9, the J call TRBJ1-2, with D hard to call. Trimming took 0 bases from V and 5 from J, leaving 13 bases between them. The CDR3 covers 15 residues. Germline lookup yields CDR1 SEHNR and CDR2 FQNEAQ (reference sequence). The DNA for the CDR3 is TGTGCCAGCAGCTTAGCGGCGGCGGGAGGGTATGGCTACACCTTC. Translating gives CASSLAAAGGYGYTF.

This chain connects TRBV12-3 or TRBV12-4 to TRBJ1-2; D gene unclear. The V and J ends lost 10 bases and 0 bases respectively, with 12 bases between them. This CDR3 has 13 amino acids. Here the CDR3 reads CATEGIANYGYTF. The CDR3 DNA reads TGTGCCACAGAAGGCATTGCTAACTATGGCTACACCTTC.

The V gene is TRBV5-1, the J gene TRBJ1-1; D is perhaps TRBD1 (6 bases). Germline assignment: CDR1 SGHRS and CDR2 YFSETQ. This CDR3 has 18 residues. The V end was cut by 1 base, the J end by 4 bases, with 23 bases between. CDR3 bases: TGCGCCAGCAGCTTGAGACAGGCCGAAGTGTTCAGGGTCACTGAAGCTTTCTTT. Encoded protein: CASSLRQAEVFRVTEAFF.

This clonotype showed up many times. The chain links TRBV20-1 to TRBJ1-5; D ambiguous. The CDR3 has 16 residues. Deletions cut 3 bases from V and 3 bases from J, with 18 bases between. CDR1 and CDR2 (germline): DFQATT, SNEGSKA (reference sequence). The CDR3 bases are TGCAGTGCTAGGTCCCCACGAGAAAGGATCAATCAGCCCCAGCATTTT. Translated, it gives CSARSPRERINQPQHF.

This chain links TRBV4-3 with TRBJ2-7, with TRBD2 identical over 7 bases. Germline V gene data show CDR1 as LGHNA and CDR2 as YSLEER. This CDR3 has 15 residues. The ends lost 1 base at V and 2 bases at J; junction bases unmatched: 5. The CDR3 spells CASSQAAGNPYEQYF. For the CDR3, the DNA is TGCGCCAGCAGCCAAGCAGCGGGGAACCCCTACGAGCAGTACTTC.

The chain joins TRBV6-6 to TRBJ2-5, with D hard to call. Trimming cost V 2 bases and J 3 bases, with 13 bases left between them. Germline V gene sequence: CDR1 MNHNY, CDR2 SVGAGI (reference sequence). This CDR3 spans 15 amino acids. The CDR3 loop is CASSYPHGRKETQYF. CDR3 sequence (DNA): TGTGCCAGCAGTTACCCCCATGGACGGAAAGAGACCCAGTACTTC.

The rearrangement links TRBV30 to TRBJ2-1; D uncertain. The CDR3 is 14 amino acids. CDR1 and CDR2 (germline): GTSNPN, SVGIG (reference sequence). V was shortened by 1 base and J by 5 bases, with 12 bases between the two germline ends. CDR3 nucleotides: TGTGCCTGGAGTGACCTCCTAGGACACAATGAGCAGTTCTTC. It encodes CAWSDLLGHNEQFF.

This clonotype was recorded only once. The chain employs TRBV28 and TRBJ1-1, with D perhaps matching TRBD1 (5 bases). CDR3 length: 15 residues. V was pared by 4 bases and J by 7 bases, with 19 bases between. Germline-derived CDR1 and CDR2 are MDHEN and SYDVKM. The CDR3 DNA is TGTGCCAGCAGTTCGGGACCGACCTCAATTATTGAAGCTTTCTTT. Translated, it gives CASSSGPTSIIEAFF. Full variable domain (outside the CDR3, taken from reference TRBV28 and TRBJ1-1): DVKVTQSSRYLVKRTGEKVFLECVQDMDHENMFWYRQDPGLGLRLIYFSYDVKMKEKGDIPEGYSVSREKKERFSLILESASTNQTSMYLCASSSGPTSIIEAFFGQGTRLTVV.

The rearrangement joins TRBV3-1 to TRBJ1-1, with TRBD1 matching 8 bases. The CDR3 covers 16 residues. Germline loops: CDR1 LGHDT, CDR2 YNNKEL (reference sequence). Trimming took 7 bases from V and 4 from J; bases not matched to a gene: 14. The CDR3 DNA follows: TGTGCCAGCACCACAACCCCCCGGACAGGGAGCACTGAAGCTTTCTTT. Its protein product is CASTTTPRTGSTEAFF.

The rearrangement joins TRBV25-1 to TRBJ1-6; perhaps TRBD1 as D (6 bases). The V end was cut by 2 bases, the J end by 9 bases, with 14 bases between. The CDR3 has 15 residues. Per germline, CDR1 MGHDK and CDR2 SYGVNS. The CDR3 spells CASSESGTGSSPLHF. The DNA for the CDR3 is TGTGCCAGCAGTGAAAGTGGTACAGGGAGTTCACCCCTCCACTTT.

This sequence joins TRBV12-3 or TRBV12-4 and TRBJ2-1; TRBD2 might be the D (7 bases). V gave up 2 bases and J gave up 6 bases, with 14 bases separating them. This CDR3 has 15 residues. The CDR3 region has the DNA TGTGCCAGCAGTTTAAGCGGGGTGGGGGCCAATGAGCAGTTCTTC. Protein: CASSLSGVGANEQFF.